The 17 T cell receptor beta chains listed next were all sequenced from one sample in a study of T cells expressing NK-cell markers. TCRdb reprocessed the 5' RACE reads and stores each CDR3 protein as one record, lacking DNA. The table gives roughly 450,000 distinct CDR3 sequences; the top ten clones make up about 1.5% of it. Sequencing was performed on blood T cells: a sorted CD56 or NKG2C T cell subset, CD4+ or CD8+ T cells, or bulk PBMC T cells (not recorded which). The origin of the receptors is a woman aged 45-65 years in good health.

The chain recombines TRBV18 with TRBJ2-5. Germline V gives CDR1 KGHSH, CDR2 LQKENI. The CDR3 consists of 13 residues. CDR3 sequence: CASSRELQETQYF.

This chain connects TRBV20-1 to TRBJ2-1; TCRdb's D gene call, TRBD2, goes unchecked for lack of DNA. CDR1 DFQATT and CDR2 SNEGSKA come from the germline V gene (reference sequence). This CDR3 is built from 14 residues. The CDR3 reads CSARIAGNPAEQFF.

The CDR3 spells CASSRDRERPRNNEQFF. The V call is TRBV13, the J call TRBJ2-1; TCRdb's D call of TRBD1 is untestable without DNA. Germline V gene data show CDR1 as PRHDT and CDR2 as FYEKMQ (reference sequence). The CDR3 consists of 17 residues.

The chain has TRBV29-1 and TRBJ2-5. CDR1 is SQVTM, CDR2 ANQGSEA, per germline. The CDR3 loop spans 12 amino acids. CDR3 in amino acids: CSVQVSQETQYF.

The CDR3 spells CASSQGLSGEQFF. V is TRBV4-1 and J is TRBJ2-1; the D gene TCRdb calls, TRBD2, cannot be checked with no DNA. The CDR3 is 13 amino acids. Germline V lookup: CDR1 MGHRA, CDR2 YSYEKL.

The CDR3 spells CPGLAGTGELFF. The chain links TRBV10-3 to TRBJ2-2; TCRdb gives TRBD2 as the D gene, but with no DNA this cannot be confirmed. Germline V lookup: CDR1 ENHRY, CDR2 SYGVKD. There are 12 residues in the CDR3.

This sequence joins TRBV12-3 or TRBV12-4 and TRBJ1-5; TCRdb outputs TRBD1, but without DNA this stays unchecked. CDR3 length: 16 residues. CDR3 in amino acids: CASSHRGQLSNQPQHF.

The chain uses TRBV5-1 and TRBJ2-1; TCRdb reports TRBD2, a call that lacks DNA to check it against. The CDR3 runs to 16 residues. The germline V gene encodes CDR1 SGHRS and CDR2 YFSETQ. CDR3 sequence: CASSLASGGLYNEQFF.

V and J are TRBV24-1 and TRBJ1-1; the D call from TCRdb, TRBD1, cannot be confirmed without DNA. The CDR3 covers 14 residues. The germline V gene encodes CDR1 KGHDR and CDR2 SFDVKD. CDR3 sequence: CATSAGTGLGEAFF.

The V call is TRBV29-1, the J call TRBJ2-5; without DNA, the TCRdb call of TRBD1 cannot be checked. Germline CDR1 and CDR2: SQVTM and ANQGSEA. The CDR3 has 13 residues. The CDR3 protein is CSGGGRLKETQYF.

J is TRBJ1-1 and V is TRBV10-3. Germline V CDR1 and CDR2: ENHRY, SYGVKD. This CDR3 region has 13 residues. Here the CDR3 reads CAISAKRNTEAFF.

This sequence joins TRBV9 and TRBJ2-1; TCRdb lists TRBD2, though no DNA is available to test this call. Germline V CDR1 and CDR2: SGDLS, YYNGEE. The CDR3 is 16 amino acids. CDR3 region: CASRPGTSDSLEEQFF.

The chain is built from TRBV19 and TRBJ2-1; TCRdb picks TRBD2, but there is no DNA to check that call. Germline V gene data show CDR1 as LNHDA and CDR2 as SQIVND (reference sequence). There are 14 residues in the CDR3. The CDR3 spells CASEGLAPDNEQFF.

V and J are TRBV12-3 or TRBV12-4 and TRBJ1-2; absent DNA, TCRdb's TRBD1 call cannot be checked. This CDR3 comprises 19 residues. CDR3: CASSSQFRTGRRANYGYTF.

The chain recombines TRBV27 with TRBJ1-4; without DNA, the TCRdb call of TRBD1 cannot be checked. Looked up from germline, CDR1 is MNHEY and CDR2 is SMNVEV (reference sequence). There are 15 residues in the CDR3. CDR3: CASSPGQGESEKLFF.

The rearrangement joins TRBV5-1 to TRBJ2-3; there is no DNA to check the TCRdb D call of TRBD1. The CDR3 totals 15 residues. Per germline, CDR1 SGHRS and CDR2 YFSETQ. CDR3 amino acids: CASSPGQGISGTQYF.

The CDR3 loop reads CASSLQTHGLWTGRQETQYF. This sequence joins TRBV7-2 and TRBJ2-5; TCRdb reports TRBD1, a call that lacks DNA to check it against. The CDR3 is 20 amino acids. Germline V CDR1 and CDR2: SGHTA, FQGNSA.